One T cell receptor beta chain is described in this entry. The antigen is undetermined. The data belong to a study of shared clonotypes between healthy human individuals. About the study: Serving as donors were a couple of women and three men, whose ages spanned 18 to 49. Findings and limits, study-wide: The naive CD4 repertoires of several donors were compared, and roughly 5% of clonotypes were shared.

This table comes from immunoSEQ multiplex PCR, and its TCRdb copy is limited to in-frame clones, with some not included. This table holds more than 2 million clones, over 85% found once. The V gene lost 2 bases and the J gene lost 9 bases, with 8 bases spanning the gap. The CDR3 is 13 amino acids. CDR1 is WNHNN and CDR2 is SYGVQD in the germline V gene (reference sequence). The donor population consisted of healthy HIV-negative adults with no recent acute infections or vaccinations. It was into CD45RA+ naive and CD45RA-negative memory subsets that the CD4+ cells were split. The rearrangement joins TRBV10-1 to TRBJ1-6; D call uncertain. Sequenced sample: naive CD4+ T cells sorted from blood. Subset reported: CD45RA+ positively selected. This receptor was identified in a man between 18 and 35 years old in good health. CDR3 DNA sequence: TGCGCCAGCAGTGAGGCACACGGTTCACCCCTCCACTTT. It codes for CASSEAHGSPLHF.